Listed below are T cell receptor beta chains from one sample, sequenced in a study of blood T cells in healthy people across ages. TCRdb analysed the 5' RACE reads with MiXCR anew, one entry per CDR3 protein. This table holds 1.2 million to 1.5 million distinct CDR3 sequences, 45% to 70% found once. The sequencing input was blood. The receptors stem from a man in his late teens or twenties in good health. CDR3s include the opening cysteine and the closing phenylalanine or tryptophan. The size of a clone is reported for some rows only, either as once, few or many, or as a class for expanded clones.

clone size	V gene	J gene	CDR3 protein
-	TRBV18	TRBJ2-5	CASSQLGTAEEETQYF
few	TRBV2	TRBJ2-1	CASSPRTSGNNEQFF
few	TRBV7-9	TRBJ2-7	CASSFRETGSTYEQYF
-	TRBV7-9	TRBJ1-2	CASSLVPTEEANYGYTF
-	TRBV7-9	-	CASSLDSGKEQFF
-	TRBV20-1	TRBJ2-5	CSAGGRQGAETQYF
-	TRBV6-1	TRBJ2-3	CASSEKRRAPDVLDTDTQYF
-	TRBV28	TRBJ1-1	CASGVRQAPGTEAFF
-	TRBV6-5	TRBJ1-5	CASSYSLDGSPWGYSNQPQHF
-	TRBV11-2	TRBJ1-1	CASTDRDTNTEAFF
-	TRBV6-2/TRBV6-3	TRBJ1-1	CASSPRGGRGTEAFF
-	TRBV4-3	TRBJ2-3	CASSPRIGDTQYF
-	TRBV7-6	TRBJ2-1	CASSRRLAGRYNEQFF
-	TRBV12-3/TRBV12-4	TRBJ1-2	CASSFSGGASYGYTF
-	TRBV4-1	TRBJ2-5	CASSQLLGRMETQYF
few	TRBV28	TRBJ2-7	CASSSSFEQYF
-	TRBV7-2	-	CASSLQRGEETQYF
-	TRBV10-3	TRBJ1-1	CAISERGNTEAFF
-	TRBV27	TRBJ2-2	CASSGVGHGNTGELFF
-	TRBV29-1	TRBJ1-1	CSVKWTEAFF
-	TRBV12-3/TRBV12-4	TRBJ2-3	CASSFLAGPDTQYF
once	TRBV12-3/TRBV12-4	TRBJ2-1	CASTTTGRGEQFF
-	TRBV12-3/TRBV12-4	TRBJ1-4	CASRAGTGLPRSEKLFF
-	TRBV9	TRBJ2-3	CASSVETSGPDTQYF
-	TRBV4-1	TRBJ2-1	CASSQDVRESVNEQFF
-	TRBV20-1	TRBJ2-1	CSASSSEAVYNEQFF
-	TRBV15	TRBJ2-5	CATSRGLAGQETQYF
few	TRBV6-2/TRBV6-3	TRBJ2-5	CASTTRGGEETQYF
-	TRBV6-7	TRBJ2-5	CASSSPLTGLYQETQYF
-	TRBV18	-	CASSQALGGASYEQYF
few	TRBV6-5	TRBJ1-5	CASRTLTGPANQPQHF
-	TRBV4-2	TRBJ1-1	CASSQDARRYDEAFF
-	TRBV2	TRBJ1-2	CASSFSRDTPNYGYTF
few	TRBV4-1	TRBJ2-1	CASSQDGTGSNEQFF
-	TRBV10-3	TRBJ2-5	CAISAMASGGTLETQYF
few	TRBV7-9	TRBJ2-4	CASSSERKTGARQNIQYF
few	TRBV27	TRBJ2-3	CASSERYFTDTQYF
few	TRBV20-1	TRBJ1-2	CSASPGQGYGYTF
few	TRBV6-5	TRBJ2-7	CASSSGTTHYEQYF
-	TRBV21-1	TRBJ2-3	CASTSLQGLCADTQYF
-	TRBV4-2	TRBJ1-1	CASSAGQWVDTEAFF
-	TRBV6-6	TRBJ2-7	CASSSRDYFYEQYF
-	TRBV2	TRBJ1-1	CASTGVGFLTSGMNTEAFF
few	TRBV3-1	TRBJ1-1	CASSPRGDMNTEAFF
-	TRBV7-8	TRBJ1-6	CASSPGRDYSPLHF
once	TRBV20-1	TRBJ2-7	CSAYRDSSYEQYF
-	TRBV20-1	TRBJ2-1	CSASTSPIVGDEQFF